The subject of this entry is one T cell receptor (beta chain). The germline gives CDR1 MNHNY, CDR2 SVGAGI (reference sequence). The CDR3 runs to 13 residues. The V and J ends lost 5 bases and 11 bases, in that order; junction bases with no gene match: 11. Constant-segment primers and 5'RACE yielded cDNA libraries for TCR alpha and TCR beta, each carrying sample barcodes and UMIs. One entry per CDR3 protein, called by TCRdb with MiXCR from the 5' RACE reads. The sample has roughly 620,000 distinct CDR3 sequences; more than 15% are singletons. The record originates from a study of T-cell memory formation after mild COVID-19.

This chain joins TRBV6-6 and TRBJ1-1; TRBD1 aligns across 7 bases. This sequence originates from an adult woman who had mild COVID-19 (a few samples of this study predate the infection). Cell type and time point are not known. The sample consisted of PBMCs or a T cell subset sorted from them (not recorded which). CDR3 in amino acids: CASSQTPGQKAFF. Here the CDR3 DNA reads TGTGCCAGCAGTCAAACCCCGGGACAGAAGGCTTTCTTT.